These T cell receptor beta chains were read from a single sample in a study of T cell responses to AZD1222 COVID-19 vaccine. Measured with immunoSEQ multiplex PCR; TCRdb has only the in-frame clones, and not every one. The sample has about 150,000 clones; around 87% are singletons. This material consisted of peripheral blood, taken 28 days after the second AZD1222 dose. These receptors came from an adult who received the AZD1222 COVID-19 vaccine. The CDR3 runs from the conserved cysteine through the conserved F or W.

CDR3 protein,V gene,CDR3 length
CASSLYGLAGYGYTF,TRBV27,15
CASSKEFRLAGEYLLETQYF,TRBV21-1,20
CASGGLAVNEQFF,TRBV2,13
CASSQPQGQDSPLHF,TRBV4-2,15
CASSFLGQSEAFF,TRBV5-1,13
CASSDLGGSYNEQFF,TRBV6-1,15
CASTPQGSSYNEQFF,TRBV6-2/TRBV6-3,15
CASSSRWGREGNTIYF,TRBV28,16
CASSQSTSGFTDTQYF,TRBV3-1/TRBV3-2,16
CASSLASGNNEQFF,TRBV7-2,14
CASSSSRQGAIYEQYF,TRBV19,16
CATSRGDNSYEQYF,TRBV15,14
CATSRGGYNEQFF,TRBV15,13
CASSIRSWETQYF,TRBV19,13
CASSLSGTHPADTQYF,TRBV27,16
CASSPPTPNTEAFF,TRBV28,14
CASTRLVSTGELFF,TRBV7-2,14
CASKETSNQPQHF,TRBV28,13
CASSFPAGGPGNEQFF,TRBV5-4,16
CASSIGQGLPGELFF,TRBV19,15
CASSLGNRLNTIYF,TRBV28,14
CASSYSTVGSYNEQFF,TRBV6-2/TRBV6-3,16
CASSFRQGAAFF,TRBV27,12
CASTSTPQGNYGYTF,TRBV28,15
CSVGQSFLNEQFF,TRBV29-1,13
CASSFIQGAGQPQHF,TRBV28,15
CASSQGLAEPYEQYF,TRBV4-3,15
CASSNPPGNEQFF,TRBV28,13
CASSRTGEQFF,TRBV19,11
CASSIRDSYNSPLHF,TRBV11-2,15
CATSSRTPSSAGSYNEQFF,TRBV15,19
CASRQAGGRTGELFF,TRBV7-8,15